This TCR beta chain was profiled in a study of blood T cell repertoires in COVID-19. The CDR3 sequence is 15 residues long. V was cut by 4 bases and J by 0 bases, with 11 bases left in between. Germline V gives CDR1 LGHDT, CDR2 YNNKEL (reference sequence). Under the authors' procedure: Reference gene primer amplification yielded estimated nucleated cell counts. Generated by immunoSEQ multiplex PCR, the TCRdb table keeps only in-frame clones and is missing some. V, J and clone size reflect that table, while D and trimming were determined from the DNA. The data show 90,000 to 120,000 clones, around 88% seen once.

The clonotype comes from a man aged 50-59 years with active or convalescent COVID-19. Sequenced material: peripheral blood. J is TRBJ2-3 and V is TRBV3-1 (or the pseudogene TRBV3-2), with a tentative D call TRBD2 (5 bases). Written as DNA, the CDR3 is TGTGCCAGCAGCCGCTCGAGGGATAGCACAGATACGCAGTATTTT. This codes for CASSRSRDSTDTQYF.